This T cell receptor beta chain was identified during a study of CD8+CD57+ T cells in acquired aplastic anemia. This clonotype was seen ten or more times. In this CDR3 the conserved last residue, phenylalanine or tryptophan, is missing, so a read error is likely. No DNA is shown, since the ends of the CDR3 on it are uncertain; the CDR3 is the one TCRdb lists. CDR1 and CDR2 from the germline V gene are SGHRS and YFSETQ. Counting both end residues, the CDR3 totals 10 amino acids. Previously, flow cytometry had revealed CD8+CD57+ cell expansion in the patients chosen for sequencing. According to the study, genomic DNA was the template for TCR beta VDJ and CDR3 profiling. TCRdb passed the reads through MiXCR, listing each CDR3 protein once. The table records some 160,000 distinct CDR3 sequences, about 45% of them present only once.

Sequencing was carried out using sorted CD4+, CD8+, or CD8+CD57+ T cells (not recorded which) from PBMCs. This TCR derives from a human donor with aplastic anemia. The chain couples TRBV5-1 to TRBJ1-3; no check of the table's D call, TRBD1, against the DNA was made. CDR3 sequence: CASSFRGHRN.